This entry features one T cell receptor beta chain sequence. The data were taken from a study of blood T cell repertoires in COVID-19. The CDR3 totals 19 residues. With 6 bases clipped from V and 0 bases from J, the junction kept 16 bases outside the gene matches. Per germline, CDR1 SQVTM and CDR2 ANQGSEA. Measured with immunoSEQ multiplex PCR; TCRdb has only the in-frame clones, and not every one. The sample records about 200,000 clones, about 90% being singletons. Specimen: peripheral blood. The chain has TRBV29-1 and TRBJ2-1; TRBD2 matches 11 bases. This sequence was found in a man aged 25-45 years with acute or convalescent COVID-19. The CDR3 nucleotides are TGCAGCGTACCCGCTAGCGGGAGGCCTCTTTCAAGCTCCTACAATGAGCAGTTCTTC. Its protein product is CSVPASGRPLSSSYNEQFF.